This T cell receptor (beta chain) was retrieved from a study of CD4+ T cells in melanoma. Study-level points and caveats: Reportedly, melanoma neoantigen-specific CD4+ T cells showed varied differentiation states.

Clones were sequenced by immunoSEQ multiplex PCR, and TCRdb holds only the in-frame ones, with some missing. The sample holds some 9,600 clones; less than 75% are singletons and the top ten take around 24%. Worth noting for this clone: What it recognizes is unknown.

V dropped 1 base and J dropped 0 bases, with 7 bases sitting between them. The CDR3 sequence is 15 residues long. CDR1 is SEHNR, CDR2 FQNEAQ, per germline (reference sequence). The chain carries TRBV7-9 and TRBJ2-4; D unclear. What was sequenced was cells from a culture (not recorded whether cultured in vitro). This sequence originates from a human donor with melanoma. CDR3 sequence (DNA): TGTGCCAGCAGCTTAGGAGCAGGAGCCAAAAACATTCAGTACTTC. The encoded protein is CASSLGAGAKNIQYF.